This T cell receptor (beta chain) is from a study of response to subunit inactivated influenza vaccine. Germline V gene sequence: CDR1 DFQATT, CDR2 SNEGSKA (reference sequence). V lost 0 bases to trimming and J lost 9 bases, with 9 bases between them. The CDR3 loop spans 11 amino acids. The sample holds a few counts of this clonotype. Each CDR3 protein gets one entry after TCRdb re-called the RT-PCR reads with MiXCR. Here the sample spans hundreds of thousands of distinct CDR3 sequences, about an eighth being singletons. The input for sequencing was PBMCs from blood, taken 40 to 50 days after vaccination. The TCR originated in a man aged 50 to 59 who received an inactivated influenza vaccine. The chain uses TRBV20-1 and TRBJ2-7, with no clear D. The CDR3 region is CSARDPRRQYF. The CDR3 DNA reads TGCAGTGCTAGAGATCCGAGGAGGCAGTACTTC.